This T cell receptor beta chain was found in a study of shared clonotypes between healthy human individuals. About the study: Plates per donor: three CD4 naive, three CD4 memory, two CD8 naive, one CD8 memory. Notes on the study in general: Sampling was confined to blood; repertoires within tissues likely differ.

V was clipped by 8 bases and J by 0 bases, with 23 bases between them. The CDR3 extends over 17 amino acids. Germline CDR1 LNHDA, CDR2 SQIVND (reference sequence). Comment on this clone: The antigen remains undetermined.

Sequencing used immunoSEQ multiplex PCR; TCRdb keeps in-frame clones, though not all of them. Among some 1,400,000 clones, around 95% were seen once, and the ten largest hold roughly 1.2%. This TCR was recovered from a man younger than 40 in good health. Sequenced sample: naive CD4+ T cells sorted from blood. Specified subset: CD45RA+ positively selected. The genes are TRBV19 and TRBJ2-7; D is perhaps TRBD1 (6 bases). CDR3 nucleotides: TGTGCCAGTTTGGGCCGCAAAGACCGGGACATCTCCTACGAGCAGTACTTC. This gives the protein CASLGRKDRDISYEQYF.